These 15 T cell receptor beta chains were all obtained from the same sample, sequenced in a study of blood T cell repertoires in COVID-19. Profiled with immunoSEQ multiplex PCR; TCRdb holds only in-frame clones, not every one. This table holds 300,000 or so clones, approximately 83% found once. Source material: PBMCs or T cells enriched from blood (not recorded which). These receptors were collected from a middle-aged woman with acute COVID-19.

The chain employs TRBV5-5 and TRBJ1-1, with TRBD1 matching 7 bases. The CDR3 length is 16 residues. Germline V gene data show CDR1 as SGHKS and CDR2 as YYEKEE (reference sequence). J lost 5 bases, V lost 0 bases, and 10 bases had no gene match. The CDR3 DNA reads TGTGCCAGCAGCTTGGATCAAGGGCAGGGGGAAACTGAAGCTTTCTTT. As protein: CASSLDQGQGETEAFF.

This clone was seen a few times. The chain employs TRBV25-1 and TRBJ2-7; 7 bases are a match to TRBD1. The CDR3 has 18 amino acids. The V gene's germline CDR1 is MGHDK and CDR2 SYGVNS. Unmatched junction bases numbered 20, after V lost 5 bases and J lost 4 bases. The CDR3 DNA reads as TGTGCCAGCAGTCCCTCACGGGACAGCTGGGAAAGAGAGTACGAGCAGTACTTC. Protein product: CASSPSRDSWEREYEQYF.

The J gene is TRBJ1-3, the V gene TRBV19; D remains unclear. This CDR3 has 16 amino acids. CDR1 and CDR2 from the germline V gene are LNHDA and SQIVND (reference sequence). Deletions cut 5 bases from V and 0 bases from J, with 14 bases between. The CDR3 reads CASSEERFHSGNTIYF. In nucleotides, the CDR3 is TGTGCCAGTAGTGAAGAGAGGTTTCACTCTGGAAACACCATATATTTT.

This clone was recorded only once. The rearrangement links TRBV6-6 to TRBJ2-3; a weak D match, TRBD2 (6 bases). Trimming removed 2 bases at V and 0 bases at J, with 9 bases between. The germline V gene encodes CDR1 MNHNY and CDR2 SVGAGI (reference sequence). The CDR3 has 15 residues. CDR3 amino acids: CASSYAGTSTDTQYF. CDR3 DNA: TGTGCCAGCAGTTACGCCGGGACTAGCACAGATACGCAGTATTTT.

This clone was observed a few times. V is TRBV6-2 or TRBV6-3 and J is TRBJ1-2; D unclear. The CDR3 is 13 amino acids. The germline CDR1 and CDR2 sequences are MNHEY and SVGEGT. Trimming left V 3 bases short and J 7 bases short, with 12 bases between. The CDR3 sequence is CASSYDGLSGYTF. As DNA, the CDR3 is TGTGCCAGCAGTTATGACGGGTTATCTGGCTACACCTTC.

With regard to this clone: The junction and the germline gene differ at one end; a read error may be behind it. CDR3 bases: TGTGCCAGCAGCTTCTTACAGGGGGTATGGAATTTT. Translated, it gives CASSFLQGVWNF. The V gene is TRBV7-9, the J gene TRBJ1-3; 8 nucleotides match TRBD1. The CDR3 is made up of 12 amino acids. CDR1 is SEHNR, CDR2 FQNEAQ, per germline (reference sequence).

The gene calls are TRBV27 and TRBJ1-2, with a weak D call TRBD1 (5 bases). The CDR3 has 14 amino acids. Deletions cut 5 bases from V and 4 bases from J, with 14 bases between. In germline, CDR1 is MNHEY, CDR2 SMNVEV (reference sequence). The CDR3 loop is CASSPGQRPYGYTF. The CDR3 DNA reads as TGTGCCAGCAGTCCAGGACAACGACCCTATGGCTACACCTTC.

The chain joins TRBV5-6 to TRBJ2-7; D possibly corresponds to TRBD1 (5 bases). The germline CDR1 and CDR2 sequences are SGHDT and YYEEEE. V shed 5 bases and J shed 1 base, with 13 bases lying between them. The CDR3 extends over 14 amino acids. The CDR3 is CASRQAPTSYEQYF. Here the CDR3 DNA reads TGTGCCAGCAGACAGGCCCCTACATCCTACGAGCAGTACTTC.

The rearrangement joins TRBV28 to TRBJ1-2; 9 nucleotides line up with TRBD1. The germline CDR1 and CDR2 sequences are MDHEN and SYDVKM. The CDR3 has 19 amino acids. Trimming cost V 8 bases and J 5 bases; bases outside gene matches: 24. The CDR3 sequence is CASVGGNPGQGQLLYGYTF. CDR3 nucleotide sequence: TGTGCCAGCGTGGGGGGAAATCCGGGACAGGGCCAACTATTGTATGGCTACACCTTC.

This clone was seen a handful of times. The chain has TRBV28 and TRBJ2-7, with no clear D. Trimming shortened V by 6 bases and J by 5 bases, and 8 bases separated the two germline ends. The CDR3 is made up of 11 amino acids. Germline V CDR1 and CDR2: MDHEN, SYDVKM. CDR3 nucleotide sequence: TGTGCCAGCAGCCTCCGGGACGAGCAGTACTTC. This gives the protein CASSLRDEQYF. The full variable domain, completed using reference TRBV28 and TRBJ2-7, is DVKVTQSSRYLVKRTGEKVFLECVQDMDHENMFWYRQDPGLGLRLIYFSYDVKMKEKGDIPEGYSVSREKKERFSLILESASTNQTSMYLCASSLRDEQYFGPGTRLTVT.

This chain connects TRBV7-2 to TRBJ2-1; 7 nucleotides line up with TRBD2. V lost 0 bases to trimming and J lost 9 bases; unmatched junction nucleotides: 11. Germline loops: CDR1 SGHTA, CDR2 FQGNSA. The CDR3 consists of 16 residues. In DNA form, the CDR3 reads TGTGCCAGCAGCTTAGCGGGGCTAGCGGCTCAGAGTGAGCAGTTCTTC. It encodes CASSLAGLAAQSEQFF.

Only one count was recorded for this clone. The chain links TRBV19 to TRBJ2-2, with 7 bases lining up with TRBD1. Germline CDR1 LNHDA, CDR2 SQIVND (reference sequence). V trimming: 1 base; J trimming: 5 bases; junction bases outside the gene matches: 10. This CDR3 has 17 residues. The CDR3 here is CASSIAPDRVSTGELFF. The DNA of the CDR3 is TGTGCCAGTAGTATAGCCCCCGACAGGGTGTCGACCGGGGAGCTGTTTTTT.

The chain employs TRBV2 and TRBJ2-5; 8 nucleotides align to TRBD2. The CDR3 is made up of 18 amino acids. V was pared by 1 base and J by 4 bases, with 14 bases of the junction left unmatched. Germline V gene lookup returns CDR1 SNHLY and CDR2 FYNNEI. The CDR3 coding sequence is TGTGCCAGCAGTGAAGAATGGGGGACTAGGGCAACTGCAGAGACCCAGTACTTC. Encoded protein: CASSEEWGTRATAETQYF. Filled out from reference TRBV2 and TRBJ2-5, the complete variable domain reads EPEVTQTPSHQVTQMGQEVILRCVPISNHLYFYWYRQILGQKVEFLVSFYNNEISEKSEIFDDQFSVERPDGSNFTLKIRSTKLEDSAMYFCASSEEWGTRATAETQYFGPGTRLLVL.

This clone has a handful of counts. The chain employs TRBV3-1 (or the pseudogene TRBV3-2) and TRBJ1-2, with TRBD1 as a possible D gene (5 bases). CDR1 is LGHDT and CDR2 is YNNKEL in the germline V gene (reference sequence). The CDR3 is 16 amino acids. Trimming cost V 0 bases and J 5 bases, with 16 bases left between them. CDR3 nucleotides: TGTGCCAGCAGCCAAGATCGCCCAGGGCTGATATATGGCTACACCTTC. Its translation: CASSQDRPGLIYGYTF.

In its sample, this clone was seen once. This rearrangement joins TRBV24-1 to TRBJ2-6; 7 bases are shared with TRBD1. J gave up 0 bases and V 9 bases, and 4 bases lay outside the gene matches. CDR3 length: 15 amino acids. Per the germline V gene, CDR1 is KGHDR and CDR2 is SFDVKD. Here the CDR3 reads CATRDRLSGANVLTF. CDR3 nucleotides: TGTGCCACCCGGGACAGACTCTCTGGGGCCAACGTCCTGACTTTC.